These 30 T cell receptor beta chains share one sample of origin, sequenced in a study of cytomegalovirus exposure and HLA in healthy donors (dated by TCRdb to the late 2010s). Receptor amplification or capture employed the immunoSEQ multiplex PCR assay. Imported from immuneACCESS, the table was reduced by TCRdb to in-frame sequences with V and J called. These copies leave out some clones; in studies compared against another copy, an unresolved V gene accounts for under half, and the cause of the remainder is not known. The sample table contains about 130,000 clones; only one count was recorded for about nine tenths of them. About 2% of the sample goes to the ten largest clones. The sample taken for sequencing was PBMCs. Receptors were obtained from a young woman in good health and CMV-seronegative.

This chain connects TRBV7-2 to TRBJ1-2; TRBD1 matches at 8 bases. The V gene's germline CDR1 is SGHTA and CDR2 FQGNSA. The V segment lost 6 bases and the J segment 7 bases; nucleotides outside the gene matches: 16. CDR3 length equals 16 residues. As DNA, the CDR3 is TGTGCCAGCAGTCCGACAGGGGTTATTCAGGGAGGTGGCTACACCTTC. Its protein product is CASSPTGVIQGGGYTF.

V is TRBV5-4 and J is TRBJ2-7; no clear D gene. The CDR3 spans 14 residues. The germline V and J ends were trimmed by 0 bases and 1 base, with 8 bases remaining between them. Germline lookup yields CDR1 SGHNT and CDR2 YYREEE (reference sequence). CDR3 DNA sequence: TGTGCCAGCAGCTTGGGCCAGAGGTCCTACGAGCAGTACTTC. Residues: CASSLGQRSYEQYF.

The J gene is TRBJ2-7, the V gene TRBV18, with 10 bases that match TRBD1. Per germline, CDR1 KGHSH and CDR2 LQKENI. V was pared by 8 bases and J by 5 bases, with 9 bases of the junction left unmatched. CDR3 length equals 14 residues. CDR3 amino acids: CASTPETGGHEQYF. The DNA of the CDR3 is TGTGCCAGCACCCCCGAGACAGGGGGCCACGAGCAGTACTTC.

This sequence joins TRBV7-9 and TRBJ2-1, with 9 bases lining up with TRBD2. CDR1 and CDR2 (germline): SEHNR, FQNEAQ (reference sequence). V dropped 3 bases and J dropped 6; count of bases not matched to a gene: 3. There are 14 residues in the CDR3. The CDR3 DNA reads TGTGCCAGCAGCTTGGAGACTAGCGGCAATGAGCAGTTCTTC. It is translated as CASSLETSGNEQFF.

This chain links TRBV5-1 with TRBJ1-1, with D perhaps TRBD1 (6 bases). CDR1 and CDR2 from the germline V gene are SGHRS and YFSETQ. The V end was cut by 5 bases, the J end by 1 base, with 21 bases between. The CDR3 is 17 residues long. The CDR3 is CASREGTNQPRNTEAFF. The CDR3, as DNA: TGCGCCAGCAGGGAAGGGACAAACCAACCGAGGAACACTGAAGCTTTCTTT.

The gene calls are TRBV30 and TRBJ1-1; 8 bases line up with TRBD1. Germline CDR1 is GTSNPN and CDR2 is SVGIG (reference sequence). J lost 4 bases, V lost 4 bases, and 5 bases had no gene match. The CDR3 has 13 amino acids. The CDR3 bases are TGTGCCTGGAATCAGGGGGCGAGCACTGAAGCTTTCTTT. It is translated as CAWNQGASTEAFF. The full variable domain, its missing parts supplied by reference TRBV30 and TRBJ1-1, is SQTIHQWPATLVQPVGSPLSLECTVEGTSNPNLYWYRQAAGRGLQLLFYSVGIGQISSEVPQNLSASRPQDRQFILSSKKLLLSDSGFYLCAWNQGASTEAFFGQGTRLTVV.

V is TRBV18 and J is TRBJ2-5; 9 nucleotides agree with TRBD1. The CDR3 loop spans 16 amino acids. V gave up 3 bases and J gave up 3 bases; unmatched junction bases: 8. Germline lookup yields CDR1 KGHSH and CDR2 LQKENI. The CDR3 is CASSPEQGALKETQYF. The CDR3 nucleotides read TGTGCCAGCTCACCGGAACAGGGGGCATTAAAAGAGACCCAGTACTTC.

V usage is TRBV28 and J usage is TRBJ2-7; 7 nucleotides match TRBD1. From germline, CDR1 is MDHEN and CDR2 SYDVKM. The CDR3 length is 15 residues. Trimming cost V 5 bases and J 0 bases; bases outside gene matches: 7. The CDR3: CASSPLGTVSYEQYF. CDR3 nucleotide sequence: TGTGCCAGCAGTCCTCTCGGGACAGTCTCCTACGAGCAGTACTTC.

This chain connects TRBV5-6 to TRBJ1-1; the D is unclear. Trimming removed 0 bases at V and 3 bases at J, with 9 bases between. The CDR3 covers 14 residues. The V gene's germline CDR1 is SGHDT and CDR2 YYEEEE. In DNA form, the CDR3 reads TGTGCCAGCAGCTTGGCGAGAACTTACACTGAAGCTTTCTTT. Its translation is CASSLARTYTEAFF.

The rearrangement links TRBV5-5 to TRBJ2-7; a weak D match, TRBD1 (5 bases). CDR1 is SGHKS, CDR2 YYEKEE, per germline (reference sequence). V gave up 0 bases and J gave up 3 bases, with 7 bases separating them. This CDR3 is built from 13 residues. The CDR3 region is CASSLAQGYEQYF. For the CDR3, the DNA is TGTGCCAGCAGCTTGGCCCAGGGCTACGAGCAGTACTTC.

This clone showed up just once. The gene calls are TRBV7-2 and TRBJ2-3; D may be TRBD1 (5 bases). Trimming left V 3 bases short and J 5 bases short, with 9 bases between. Germline-derived CDR1 and CDR2 are SGHTA and FQGNSA. The CDR3 loop spans 13 amino acids. CDR3 region: CASSLQGRDTQYF. CDR3 sequence (DNA): TGTGCCAGCAGCTTGCAGGGCCGAGATACGCAGTATTTT.

This clone was seen a single time. This chain joins TRBV6-5 and TRBJ2-6; D is unresolved. The CDR3 has 14 amino acids. V was trimmed by 7 bases and J by 0 bases, leaving 7 bases between them. In germline, CDR1 is MNHEY, CDR2 SVGAGI. CDR3 region: CASTHFSGANVLTF. CDR3 DNA sequence: TGTGCCAGCACTCACTTCTCTGGGGCCAACGTCCTGACTTTC.

J is TRBJ2-1 and V is TRBV5-1; TRBD2 agrees at 11 bases. This CDR3 region has 15 residues. From germline, CDR1 is SGHRS and CDR2 YFSETQ. V was clipped by 1 base and J by 6 bases; unmatched bases: 3. The CDR3 reads CASSLTSGSFNEQFF. In DNA form, the CDR3 reads TGCGCCAGCAGCTTGACTAGCGGGAGTTTCAATGAGCAGTTCTTC. Drawing the rest from reference TRBV5-1 and TRBJ2-1, the complete variable domain is KAGVTQTPRYLIKTRGQQVTLSCSPISGHRSVSWYQQTPGQGLQFLFEYFSETQRNKGNFPGRFSGRQFSNSRSEMNVSTLELGDSALYLCASSLTSGSFNEQFFGPGTRLTVL.

This clone has just one count. CDR3 sequence reads: CASSSPLLDTQYF. CDR3 coding DNA: TGTGCCAGCAGCTCGCCCCTATTAGATACGCAGTATTTT. The J gene is TRBJ2-3, the V gene TRBV7-2; no definite D call. Germline assignment: CDR1 SGHTA and CDR2 FQGNSA. The CDR3 length is 13 residues. V dropped 4 bases and J dropped 5 bases, with 10 bases sitting between them. Variable domain in full (rest from reference TRBV7-2 and TRBJ2-3): GAGVSQSPSNKVTEKGKDVELRCDPISGHTALYWYRQSLGQGLEFLIYFQGNSAPDKSGLPSDRFSAERTGGSVSTLTIQRTQQEDSAVYLCASSSPLLDTQYFGPGTRLTVL.

This chain joins TRBV18 and TRBJ2-1; 9 nucleotides match TRBD2. The ends lost 9 bases at V and 8 bases at J; junction bases unmatched: 11. The CDR3 covers 14 residues. Germline CDR1 KGHSH, CDR2 LQKENI. CDR3 sequence (DNA): TGTGCCAGTACAATTAGCGGGAGCGGAGATGAGCAGTTCTTC. Translation gives CASTISGSGDEQFF.

This chain uses TRBV10-1 with TRBJ2-1, with TRBD2 identical over 8 bases. Germline loops: CDR1 WNHNN, CDR2 SYGVQD (reference sequence). This CDR3 spans 11 amino acids. V was clipped by 7 bases and J by 9 bases; unmatched bases: 2. The CDR3 spells CASTSGGEQFF. The DNA for the CDR3 is TGCGCCAGCACAAGCGGGGGTGAGCAGTTCTTC.

The chain employs TRBV28 and TRBJ1-5; the match to TRBD1 covers 8 bases. V lost 10 bases and J lost 1; bases outside the gene matches: 9. Per germline, CDR1 MDHEN and CDR2 SYDVKM. This CDR3 spans 15 amino acids. The CDR3 loop is CATSGGQGSNQPQHF. CDR3 DNA sequence: TGTGCCACCTCGGGAGGACAGGGAAGCAATCAGCCCCAGCATTTT.

The chain carries TRBV13 and TRBJ1-2; 7 bases match TRBD1. J was trimmed by 9 bases and V by 1 base; bases with no gene match: 5. This CDR3 is built from 13 residues. Germline CDR1 PRHDT, CDR2 FYEKMQ (reference sequence). DNA of the CDR3: TGTGCCAGCAGCTTAGAGGACAGGATAAGCTACACCTTC. This translates into CASSLEDRISYTF.

The gene calls are TRBV2 and TRBJ1-5; maybe TRBD1 (6 bases). The ends were cut back, 4 bases at V and 2 bases at J, with 15 bases in the middle. Germline CDR1 is SNHLY and CDR2 is FYNNEI. The CDR3 spans 16 residues. The CDR3 loop reads CASSGPGDSGNQPQHF. The CDR3 coding sequence is TGTGCCAGCAGTGGGCCAGGGGATTCGGGCAATCAGCCCCAGCATTTT.

This clone showed up just once. The chain combines TRBV6-1 with TRBJ1-5, with a possible D match to TRBD1 (6 bases). Germline V CDR1 and CDR2: MNHNS, SASEGT. Trimming pared 7 bases from V and 1 base from J, leaving 14 bases between. The CDR3 extends over 15 amino acids. This chain's CDR3 is CASTVHDRSNQPQHF. The CDR3 DNA reads TGTGCCAGCACTGTACATGACAGGAGCAATCAGCCCCAGCATTTT.

This chain links TRBV25-1 with TRBJ2-5, with TRBD1 as a possible D gene (5 bases). V was trimmed by 3 bases and J by 0 bases, leaving 11 bases between them. This CDR3 has 15 amino acids. Germline CDR1 and CDR2: MGHDK and SYGVNS. CDR3 sequence: CASSDGAMYQETQYF. In DNA, the CDR3 is TGTGCCAGCAGTGATGGGGCCATGTACCAAGAGACCCAGTACTTC.

This clone showed up just once. The chain links TRBV7-8 to TRBJ2-7; TRBD2 matches at 7 bases. The CDR3 runs 16 residues. V lost 5 bases to trimming and J lost 2 bases; unmatched junction nucleotides: 12. The V gene's germline CDR1 is SGHVS and CDR2 FQNEAQ. CDR3 region: CASSDQLGGITYEQYF. CDR3 in DNA: TGTGCCAGCAGCGACCAGCTGGGGGGGATAACCTACGAGCAGTACTTC.

Here the CDR3 DNA reads TGTGCCAGCAGCCCCTACGGAGGGGCCAAATACGAGCAGTACTTC. Its translation: CASSPYGGAKYEQYF. The chain links TRBV5-6 to TRBJ2-7; weak D call: TRBD2 (6 bases). V lost 4 bases and J lost 4, with 18 bases in between. The CDR3 loop spans 15 amino acids. CDR1 SGHDT and CDR2 YYEEEE come from the germline V gene.

V and J are TRBV9 and TRBJ2-1; D perhaps matches TRBD2 (6 bases). This CDR3 region has 17 residues. With 3 bases removed from V and 7 bases from J, the gap between germline ends came to 23 bases. Germline V CDR1 and CDR2: SGDLS, YYNGEE. The CDR3 sequence is CASSGRGDGRAVNEQFF. Here the CDR3 DNA reads TGTGCCAGCAGCGGGCGGGGTGACGGGAGAGCAGTGAATGAGCAGTTCTTC.

The J gene is TRBJ2-7, the V gene TRBV2, with D possibly being TRBD1 (6 bases). Germline CDR1 reads SNHLY; CDR2 reads FYNNEI. V lost 3 bases and J lost 3, with 21 bases in between. The CDR3 runs to 17 residues. For the CDR3, the DNA is TGTGCCAGCAGTGATTTACAGGGAAGACAATTAATCTACGAGCAGTACTTC. Translating it yields CASSDLQGRQLIYEQYF.

This clone was found once. V is TRBV6-1 and J is TRBJ2-7; TRBD2 aligns across 15 bases. The germline CDR1 and CDR2 sequences are MNHNS and SASEGT. V shed 4 bases and J 2 bases; nucleotides not matched to a gene: 15. There are 20 residues in the CDR3. The CDR3 protein is CASSGKEYPGLAGGPYEQYF. The CDR3 DNA follows: TGTGCCAGCAGTGGAAAGGAGTACCCGGGACTAGCGGGAGGTCCCTACGAGCAGTACTTC.

The chain is built from TRBV5-1 and TRBJ2-7, with D possibly matching TRBD1 (5 bases). The CDR3 length is 13 residues. Germline V lookup: CDR1 SGHRS, CDR2 YFSETQ. V dropped 5 bases and J dropped 6 bases, with 15 bases sitting between them. The CDR3 DNA is TGCGCCAGCAGTCAAAATACAGGCGGCGAGCAGTACTTC. Translating gives CASSQNTGGEQYF.

The rearrangement uses TRBV7-9 and TRBJ2-1, with TRBD2 matching 11 bases. CDR1 is SEHNR and CDR2 is FQNEAQ in the germline V gene (reference sequence). The V gene end was trimmed by 5 bases and the J gene end by 7 bases; junction bases not matched to a gene: 4. The CDR3 runs to 14 residues. CDR3 coding DNA: TGTGCCAGCAGCCCCGGGACTAGCGGTAATGAGCAGTTCTTC. Translated: CASSPGTSGNEQFF.

With respect to this clone: Other DNA sequences in this sample translate to the same CDR3. This chain links TRBV29-1 with TRBJ2-7, with 7 bases identical to TRBD1. The V gene end was trimmed by 5 bases and the J gene end by 2 bases; junction bases not matched to a gene: 3. There are 12 residues in the CDR3. Germline V gene lookup returns CDR1 SQVTM and CDR2 ANQGSEA. The CDR3 here is CSVRDSAYEQYF. CDR3 nucleotide sequence: TGCAGCGTTAGGGACAGCGCCTACGAGCAGTACTTC.

The chain combines TRBV5-6 with TRBJ1-1; TRBD1 matches 7 bases. V lost 0 bases, J lost 10 bases, and 3 bases stayed unmatched. The CDR3 covers 12 residues. The V gene's germline CDR1 is SGHDT and CDR2 YYEEEE. CDR3 region: CASSLEGAIAFF. The CDR3 coding sequence is TGTGCCAGCAGCTTGGAGGGGGCGATAGCTTTCTTT.